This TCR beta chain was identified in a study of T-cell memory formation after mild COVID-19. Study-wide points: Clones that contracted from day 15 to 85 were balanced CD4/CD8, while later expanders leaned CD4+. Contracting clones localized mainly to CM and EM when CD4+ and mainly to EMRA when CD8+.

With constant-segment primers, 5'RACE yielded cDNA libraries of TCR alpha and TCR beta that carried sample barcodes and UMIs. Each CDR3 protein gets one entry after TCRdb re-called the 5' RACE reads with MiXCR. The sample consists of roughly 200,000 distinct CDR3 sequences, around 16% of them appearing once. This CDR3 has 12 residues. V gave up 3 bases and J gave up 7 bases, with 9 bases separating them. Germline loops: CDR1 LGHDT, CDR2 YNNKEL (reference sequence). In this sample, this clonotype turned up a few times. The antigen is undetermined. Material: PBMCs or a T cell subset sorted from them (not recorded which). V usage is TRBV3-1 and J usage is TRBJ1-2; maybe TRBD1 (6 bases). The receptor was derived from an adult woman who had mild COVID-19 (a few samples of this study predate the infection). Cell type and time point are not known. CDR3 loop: CASSHGTSGYTF. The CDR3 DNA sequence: TGTGCCAGCAGCCACGGGACAAGTGGCTACACCTTC.